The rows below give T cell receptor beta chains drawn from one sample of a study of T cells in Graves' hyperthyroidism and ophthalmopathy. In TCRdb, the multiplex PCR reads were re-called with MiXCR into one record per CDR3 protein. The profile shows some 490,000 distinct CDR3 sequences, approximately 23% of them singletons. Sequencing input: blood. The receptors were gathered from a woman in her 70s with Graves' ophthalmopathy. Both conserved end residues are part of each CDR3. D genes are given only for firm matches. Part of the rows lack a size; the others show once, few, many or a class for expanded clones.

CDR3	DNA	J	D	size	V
CASSEHGLAAYEQYF	TGTGCCAGCAGTGAACACGGCCTAGCGGCCTACGAGCAGTACTTC	TRBJ2-7	TRBD2	many	TRBV2
CASSLGLAGGPGSYEQYF	TGCGCCAGCAGCTTGGGACTAGCGGGAGGGCCCGGGTCCTACGAGCAGTACTTC	TRBJ2-7	TRBD2	NA	TRBV5-1
CSAMTANQETQYF	TGCAGTGCTATGACAGCTAACCAAGAGACCCAGTACTTC	TRBJ2-5	NA	NA	TRBV20-1
CASSLGTGGSGANVLTF	TGCGCCAGCAGCTTGGGGACAGGGGGCTCTGGGGCCAACGTCCTGACTTTC	TRBJ2-6	TRBD1	few	TRBV5-1
CASSWTGAGNTIYF	TGTGCCAGCAGCTGGACTGGAGCTGGAAACACCATATATTTT	TRBJ1-3	NA	NA	TRBV6-1
CASSLAVLAGGRGETQYF	TGTGCCAGCAGCTTAGCCGTGCTAGCGGGAGGCAGGGGTGAGACCCAGTACTTC	TRBJ2-5	TRBD2	many	TRBV7-9
CSAGDRGLTDTQYF	TGCAGTGCCGGGGACAGGGGGCTCACAGATACGCAGTATTTT	TRBJ2-3	TRBD1	NA	TRBV20-1
CASSLDRVKPQHF	TGTGCCAGCAGCTTAGACAGGGTTAAGCCCCAGCATTTT	TRBJ1-5	NA	many	TRBV11-2
CSVVGGMSSTDTQYF	TGCAGCGTGGTGGGTGGGATGTCTAGCACAGATACGCAGTATTTT	TRBJ2-3	NA	NA	TRBV29-1
CASSLGDRGTYGYTF	TGTGCCAGCAGCTTAGGGGACCGCGGGACCTATGGCTACACCTTC	TRBJ1-2	NA	NA	TRBV7-6
CASSFSGVGTGELFF	TGCGCCAGCAGCTTTTCAGGGGTAGGGACCGGGGAGCTGTTTTTT	TRBJ2-2	NA	NA	TRBV5-1
CASSAPTSYSEQSF	TGCGCCAGCAGTGCCCCGACTAGCTACTCTGAGCAGTCCTTC	TRBJ2-1	TRBD2	NA	TRBV10-1
CASSGTGGPGSYNEQFF	TGTGCCAGCAGCGGGACAGGGGGCCCGGGCTCCTACAATGAGCAGTTCTTC	TRBJ2-1	TRBD1	NA	TRBV7-3
CASSHRNSGAETQYF	TGTGCCAGCAGCCATCGTAATAGCGGAGCAGAGACCCAGTACTTC	TRBJ2-5	NA	few	TRBV7-8
CSAGDSGANVLTF	TGCAGTGCAGGGGACTCTGGGGCCAACGTCCTGACTTTC	TRBJ2-6	NA	few	TRBV20-1
CASSRDSDSEAFF	TGTGCCAGCAGCAGGGATAGTGACTCTGAAGCTTTCTTT	TRBJ1-1	NA	few	TRBV6-1
CAWRSWTGSIRVNEQFF	TGTGCCTGGAGGTCATGGACAGGGTCAATTCGGGTCAATGAGCAGTTCTTC	TRBJ2-1	TRBD1	NA	TRBV30